This T cell receptor beta chain was identified in a study of T cell clonotyping in hematopoietic cell transplantation. The CDR3 has 16 residues. Germline values: CDR1 ENHRY, CDR2 SYGVKD. J was trimmed by 4 bases and V by 10 bases; bases with no gene match: 15. Note on this clone: The antigen remains unidentified.

Assay used: immunoSEQ multiplex PCR; TCRdb lists only in-frame clones, some missing. Of 7,900 or so clones in the sample, around 88% were seen once. Study-wide findings and caveats: Few recipient clonotypes overlapped donors; over 95% were de novo at given depth. Recipient TCR diversity dropped after transplant; expanded clonotypes rose from day 30 to 180. Without cell sorting, CD4 versus CD8 contributions remain unresolved.

V gene TRBV10-3 combines with J gene TRBJ1-2, with 10 bases identical to TRBD1. The TCR originated in a male patient aged 18 to 35 who had an allogeneic stem cell transplant from a related donor, so the T cells may come from the graft donor. Some clones in this sample may be carry-over from other donors' samples. This specimen was PBMCs, taken 100 days after allogeneic stem cell transplant. The CDR3 nucleotides are TGTGCCACCCAAACCTTCGACAGGGGGCAGATCTATGGCTACACCTTC. This encodes CATQTFDRGQIYGYTF.